These 3 T cell receptor beta chains came from one sample sequenced in a study of T-cell reconstitution after alpha-beta-depleted transplantation in children. Preparation of the TCRbeta library involved a method that used unique molecular identifiers. Using its own MiXCR run on the PCR reads, TCRdb lists one record per CDR3 protein. The sample includes some 300,000 distinct CDR3 sequences, around 9.1% seen only once; the top ten take over 6%. This specimen consisted of PBMCs, obtained before TCRalphabeta/CD19-depleted stem cell transplant. The origin of the receptors is a boy in the first two years of life with acute myeloid leukemia, due to receive a stem cell transplant.

The sample holds many counts of this clonotype. The chain is built from TRBV2 and TRBJ2-7; D gene ambiguous. V was trimmed by 2 bases and J by 5 bases, leaving 7 bases between them. The CDR3 loop spans 12 amino acids. CDR1 is SNHLY and CDR2 is FYNNEI in the germline V gene. CDR3 loop: CASSEQENEQYF. The CDR3 region has the DNA TGTGCCAGCAGTGAACAGGAAAACGAGCAGTACTTC. The full variable domain, its missing parts supplied by reference TRBV2 and TRBJ2-7, is EPEVTQTPSHQVTQMGQEVILRCVPISNHLYFYWYRQILGQKVEFLVSFYNNEISEKSEIFDDQFSVERPDGSNFTLKIRSTKLEDSAMYFCASSEQENEQYFGPGTRLTVT.

This clonotype was detected ten times or more. V gene TRBV20-1 combines with J gene TRBJ2-5; no definite D call. V gave up 3 bases and J gave up 4 bases, with 3 bases separating them. Germline CDR1 and CDR2: DFQATT and SNEGSKA (reference sequence). This CDR3 region has 10 residues. Here the CDR3 DNA reads TGCAGTGCTAGTTCAGAGACCCAGTACTTC. Amino acids: CSASSETQYF.

The CDR3 DNA reads as TGTGCCAGCAGTTACACCCCAAACGGCGGGGAGCTGTTTTTT. It codes for CASSYTPNGGELFF. V gene TRBV6-5 combines with J gene TRBJ2-2; unclear D gene. CDR1 and CDR2 from the germline V gene are MNHEY and SVGAGI. Trimming removed 2 bases at V and 7 bases at J, with 11 bases between. The CDR3 is 14 amino acids.